These 24 T cell receptor beta chains share one sample of origin, sequenced in a study of blood T cells in healthy people across ages. Together with a sample-barcoded 5' primer, a J-beta primer mix was included in a second PCR lasting roughly 6 to 12 cycles. TCRdb passed the 5' RACE reads through MiXCR, listing each CDR3 protein once. The repertoire holds fewer than 900,000 distinct CDR3 sequences, 35% to 45% seen once, with 20% to 25% in the top ten. Source material: blood. Receptor source: a woman aged 55-69 years in good health.

The chain is built from TRBV30 and TRBJ1-2; no firm D call. The CDR3 loop spans 11 amino acids. Germline V gene sequence: CDR1 GTSNPN, CDR2 SVGIG (reference sequence). CDR3 sequence: CATGLSYGYTF. The CDR3 nucleotides are TGTGCGACGGGTCTCAGCTATGGCTACACCTTC. The full variable domain, its missing parts supplied by reference TRBV30 and TRBJ1-2, is SQTIHQWPATLVQPVGSPLSLECTVEGTSNPNLYWYRQAAGRGLQLLFYSVGIGQISSEVPQNLSASRPQDRQFILSSKKLLLSDSGFYLCATGLSYGYTFGSGTRLTVV.

The rearrangement uses TRBV5-1 and TRBJ2-3, with a tentative D call TRBD1 (6 bases). CDR3 length: 17 amino acids. Deletions cut 0 bases from V and 0 bases from J, with 14 bases between. In germline, CDR1 is SGHRS, CDR2 YFSETQ. CDR3 nucleotides: TGCGCCAGCAGCTTGGTCGAACAGGGAACTAGCACAGATACGCAGTATTTT. Amino acid sequence: CASSLVEQGTSTDTQYF. The whole variable domain, remainder taken from reference TRBV5-1 and TRBJ2-3, is KAGVTQTPRYLIKTRGQQVTLSCSPISGHRSVSWYQQTPGQGLQFLFEYFSETQRNKGNFPGRFSGRQFSNSRSEMNVSTLELGDSALYLCASSLVEQGTSTDTQYFGPGTRLTVL.

The chain joins TRBV7-2 to TRBJ2-4; D uncertain. Germline CDR1 SGHTA, CDR2 FQGNSA. The CDR3 runs 14 residues. V lost 1 base and J 6 bases, leaving 10 bases between the germline ends. Here the CDR3 DNA reads TGTGCCAGCAGCTTAGGATACGGGCCAAACATTCAGTACTTC. It is translated as CASSLGYGPNIQYF.

Concerning this clonotype itself: The junction differs from germline at one of its ends, possibly a read error. The V and J genes are TRBV28 and TRBJ1-2; no reliable D call. Germline lookup yields CDR1 MDHEN and CDR2 SYDVKM. The CDR3 sequence is 14 residues long. The CDR3 DNA follows: TGTGCCAGCAGTTTAGGGAGGAATAACGATGGCTACACCTTC. This gives the protein CASSLGRNNDGYTF.

This clonotype was recorded only once. The rearrangement joins TRBV7-9 to TRBJ2-4; TRBD2 is a possible D gene (6 bases). The DNA matches TRBJ2-5 better at its end, which makes the J call doubtful. The CDR3 has 14 residues. Germline CDR1 is SEHNR and CDR2 is FQNEAQ (reference sequence). DNA for the CDR3: TGTGCCAGCAGCTCTAGGGAGGACCAAGAGACCCAGTACTTC. This encodes CASSSREDQETQYF.

This clonotype has more than one count but fewer than ten. The gene calls are TRBV2 and TRBJ2-1, with 8 bases identical to TRBD1. V was pared by 2 bases and J by 0 bases, with 6 bases of the junction left unmatched. Germline-derived CDR1 and CDR2 are SNHLY and FYNNEI. CDR3 length: 17 residues. The CDR3 spells CASSEPWTGSSYNEQFF. CDR3 nucleotide sequence: TGTGCCAGCAGTGAACCCTGGACAGGGAGCTCCTACAATGAGCAGTTCTTC.

This clonotype has a count of ten or more. V is TRBV4-2 and J is TRBJ2-5, with D possibly matching TRBD1 (6 bases). The CDR3 is 15 residues long. Trimming pared 3 bases from V and 1 base from J, leaving 12 bases between. The germline V gene encodes CDR1 LGHNA and CDR2 YNFKEQ. Here the CDR3 reads CASSHATGTQETQYF. CDR3 DNA: TGTGCCAGCAGCCACGCCACAGGGACCCAAGAGACCCAGTACTTC.

The rearrangement joins TRBV7-9 to TRBJ2-2; 9 bases match TRBD1. The CDR3 spans 14 residues. V shed 10 bases and J 6 bases; nucleotides not matched to a gene: 9. Germline V gives CDR1 SEHNR, CDR2 FQNEAQ (reference sequence). The CDR3 sequence: CANNRGRMAGELFF. DNA of the CDR3: TGTGCCAACAACAGGGGGCGTATGGCCGGGGAGCTGTTTTTT.

The V call is TRBV7-9, the J call TRBJ2-3; 8 bases align to TRBD2. Germline CDR1 reads SEHNR; CDR2 reads FQNEAQ (reference sequence). After removal of 4 bases from V and 4 bases from J, the junction contained 16 bases not matched to a gene. The CDR3 contains 18 residues. CDR3 nucleotides: TGTGCCAGCAGCTCAAACCTTTTAAGCGGGGGATTCGCAGATACGCAGTATTTT. Protein product: CASSSNLLSGGFADTQYF.

This clonotype has a single count. The CDR3 region is CASRDEASATQETQYF. CDR3 nucleotides: TGTGCCAGCAGAGACGAGGCTAGCGCTACTCAAGAGACCCAGTACTTC. The V gene is TRBV2, the J gene TRBJ2-5, with D perhaps TRBD2 (6 bases). This CDR3 comprises 16 residues. Germline CDR1 is SNHLY and CDR2 is FYNNEI. V was pared by 6 bases and J by 2 bases, with 19 bases between. Full variable domain (remainder filled in from reference TRBV2 and TRBJ2-5): EPEVTQTPSHQVTQMGQEVILRCVPISNHLYFYWYRQILGQKVEFLVSFYNNEISEKSEIFDDQFSVERPDGSNFTLKIRSTKLEDSAMYFCASRDEASATQETQYFGPGTRLLVL.

The chain is built from TRBV7-9 and TRBJ2-3; 10 bases map to TRBD2. The CDR3 spans 16 residues. Per germline, CDR1 SEHNR and CDR2 FQNEAQ (reference sequence). The V and J ends lost 5 bases and 1 base, in that order; junction bases with no gene match: 6. The CDR3 DNA follows: TGTGCCAGCAGCGCCCTAGCGGGGGCCGGCACAGATACGCAGTATTTT. As protein: CASSALAGAGTDTQYF.

About this clonotype itself: An end of the junction differs from the germline gene, which may be a read error. V is TRBV12-3 or TRBV12-4 and J is TRBJ2-1; 7 bases agree with TRBD1. CDR3 length: 16 amino acids. The CDR3 here is CAGSYPGTANHNEQFF. Written as DNA, the CDR3 is TGTGCCGGCAGCTACCCGGGGACAGCCAACCACAATGAGCAGTTCTTC.

This clonotype was picked up a small number of times. The chain carries TRBV6-1 and TRBJ1-1; TRBD1 might be the D (6 bases). Germline-derived CDR1 and CDR2 are MNHNS and SASEGT. The CDR3 sequence is 15 residues long. The ends were cut back, 0 bases at V and 4 bases at J, with 12 bases in the middle. DNA for the CDR3: TGTGCCAGCAGTGAAGCCCGGACAGACATCACTGAAGCTTTCTTT. Its translation is CASSEARTDITEAFF.

This clonotype was seen a handful of times. The chain employs TRBV7-2 and TRBJ2-6; 11 bases are shared with TRBD2. CDR1 is SGHTA, CDR2 FQGNSA, per germline. V lost 1 base to trimming and J lost 0 bases; unmatched junction nucleotides: 2. The CDR3 is made up of 18 amino acids. Written as DNA, the CDR3 is TGTGCCAGCAGCTTAGGACTAGCGGGAAGCTCTGGGGCCAACGTCCTGACTTTC. It codes for CASSLGLAGSSGANVLTF.

Concerning this clonotype itself: A read error may explain this, as a much larger clone is one base away. V usage is TRBV5-1 and J usage is TRBJ2-1; a possible D gene is TRBD2 (7 bases). Germline V CDR1 and CDR2: SGHRS, YFSETQ. This CDR3 has 14 residues. Trimming took off 3 bases at V and 12 bases at J, with 19 bases between the two ends. The CDR3 loop reads CASSSRTRGDVQFF. The CDR3 DNA sequence: TGCGCCAGCAGCTCCCGGACTAGGGGGGATGTGCAGTTCTTC.

The chain links TRBV6-2 or TRBV6-3 to TRBJ2-5; D unclear. The CDR3 length is 17 residues. Germline loops: CDR1 MNHEY, CDR2 SVGEGT. The V and J ends lost 2 bases and 1 base respectively, with 17 bases between them. The CDR3 region has the DNA TGTGCCAGCAGTTACCAGGACGGGCCCGGCTTCCAAGAGACCCAGTACTTC. Translated, it gives CASSYQDGPGFQETQYF.

The gene calls are TRBV12-5 and TRBJ2-3, with D perhaps being TRBD1 or TRBD2 (5 bases each). The CDR3 extends over 14 amino acids. Trimming cost V 8 bases and J 1 base, with 13 bases left between them. CDR1 is LGHNT, CDR2 FRNRAP, per germline. CDR3 in amino acids: CASQGVGGTDTQYF. CDR3 sequence (DNA): TGTGCTAGTCAGGGAGTGGGGGGCACAGATACGCAGTATTTT.

The table lists this clonotype with many counts. The rearrangement uses TRBV18 and TRBJ2-1; D ambiguous. This CDR3 has 12 residues. Germline CDR1 and CDR2: KGHSH and LQKENI. Trimming shortened V by 8 bases and J by 8 bases, and 13 bases separated the two germline ends. CDR3 nucleotides: TGTGCCAGCGCGCGGCGAGAGGATGAGCAGTTCTTC. It translates to CASARREDEQFF.

This clonotype occurred a few times. The chain combines TRBV20-1 with TRBJ2-1; 9 bases line up with TRBD1. Germline V gene data show CDR1 as DFQATT and CDR2 as SNEGSKA (reference sequence). Germline trimming cut 5 bases from V and 5 bases from J; bases unmatched to any gene: 4. CDR3 length equals 13 residues. Here the CDR3 DNA reads TGCAGTGCTCTCGGGGACAGGGACAATGAGCAGTTCTTC. This translates into CSALGDRDNEQFF.

The chain links TRBV6-5 to TRBJ1-1, with D perhaps matching TRBD1 (5 bases). CDR1 and CDR2 (germline): MNHEY, SVGAGI. The CDR3 covers 15 residues. V was clipped by 6 bases and J by 6 bases, with 20 bases between them. The CDR3 nucleotides read TGTGCCAGCAGCCGTATCTTGACAGACCCCCCTGAAGCTTTCTTT. Its translation: CASSRILTDPPEAFF.

This clonotype was counted at least ten times. V is TRBV20-1 and J is TRBJ2-1; 12 nucleotides match TRBD2. V was clipped by 5 bases and J by 8 bases; unmatched bases: 13. Germline CDR1 reads DFQATT; CDR2 reads SNEGSKA (reference sequence). CDR3 length equals 16 residues. CDR3 amino acids: CSASKTSGSSSYEQFF. CDR3 sequence (DNA): TGCAGTGCTTCTAAGACTAGCGGGAGTAGTAGCTATGAGCAGTTCTTC.

This chain uses TRBV7-4 with TRBJ1-5; D possibly corresponds to TRBD1 (6 bases). Trimming shortened V by 5 bases and J by 3 bases, and 11 bases separated the two germline ends. The CDR3 consists of 14 residues. In germline, CDR1 is SGHVT, CDR2 SQSDAQ. The CDR3 is CASSVQGNNQPQHF. CDR3 in DNA: TGTGCCAGCAGCGTACAGGGTAACAATCAGCCCCAGCATTTT.

The genes are TRBV29-1 and TRBJ2-1; tentative D call: TRBD1 (6 bases). The CDR3 runs to 13 residues. Germline loops: CDR1 SQVTM, CDR2 ANQGSEA. Trimming took 4 bases from V and 1 from J, leaving 8 bases between them. The CDR3 DNA sequence: TGCAGCGTTGGGACAGTTTCCTACAATGAGCAGTTCTTC. It encodes CSVGTVSYNEQFF.

For this clonotype: One base away lies a much larger clone, so this may be a sequencing read error. The rearrangement links TRBV4-3 to TRBJ1-2; 9 bases match TRBD1. The CDR3 sequence is 15 residues long. CDR1 and CDR2 from the germline V gene are LGHNA and YSLEER. Losses at the gene ends were 2 bases for V and 3 bases for J; bases not matched to a gene: 4. CDR3 residues: CASSQQTGGHYGYTF. Here the CDR3 DNA reads TGCGCCAGCAGCCAACAGACAGGGGGGCACTATGGCTACACCTTC.